This T cell receptor beta chain was sequenced during a study of spatial heterogeneity in lung cancer. The overall study: Detection consistently yielded more beta chains than alpha chains. Notes on the study in general: Compared with follow-up, resection was when ubiquitous expanded tumor TCRs appeared in blood more.

The library protocol tagged each TCR cDNA with a unique molecular identifier. Via MiXCR, TCRdb re-called the 5' RACE reads, giving one row per CDR3 protein. The profile shows more than 40,000 distinct CDR3 sequences, 22% of them singletons. Time point defined: blood at routine non-recurrence follow-up after resection. Extraction of whole RNA from tumor, nontumor lung or frozen PBMC preceded unsorted sequencing. The germline V gene encodes CDR1 SEHNR and CDR2 FQNEAQ (reference sequence). The length of the CDR3 is 15 residues. This clonotype was counted a few times. Its antigen is as yet unknown. The sequence derives from a female donor with early-stage non-small cell lung cancer. This specimen consisted of PBMCs, obtained at follow-up. This rearrangement joins TRBV7-9 to TRBJ2-5; 13 bases map to TRBD2. In DNA form, the CDR3 reads TGTGCTGCAAAACTAGCGGGAGGGCAGCGAGAGACCCAGTACTTC. This codes for CAAKLAGGQRETQYF. Filled out from reference TRBV7-9 and TRBJ2-5, the complete variable domain reads DTGVSQNPRHKITKRGQNVTFRCDPISEHNRLYWYRQTLGQGPEFLTYFQNEAQLEKSRLLSDRFSAERPKGSFSTLEIQRTEQGDSAMYLCAAKLAGGQRETQYFGPGTRLLVL.